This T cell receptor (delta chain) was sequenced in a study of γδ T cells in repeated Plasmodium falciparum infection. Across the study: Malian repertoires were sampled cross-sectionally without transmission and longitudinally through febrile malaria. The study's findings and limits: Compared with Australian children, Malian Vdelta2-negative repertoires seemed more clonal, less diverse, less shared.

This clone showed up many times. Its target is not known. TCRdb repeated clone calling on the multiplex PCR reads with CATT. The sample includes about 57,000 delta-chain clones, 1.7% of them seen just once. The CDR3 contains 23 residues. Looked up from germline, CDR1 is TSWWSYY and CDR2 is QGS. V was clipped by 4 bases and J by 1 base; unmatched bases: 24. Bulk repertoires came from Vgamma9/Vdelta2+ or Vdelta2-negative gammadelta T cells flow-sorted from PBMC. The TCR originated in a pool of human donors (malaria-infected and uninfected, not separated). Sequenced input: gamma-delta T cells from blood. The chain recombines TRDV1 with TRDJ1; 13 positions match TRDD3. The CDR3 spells CALGVPSPTFFRLGDTSTDKLIF. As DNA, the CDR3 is TGTGCTCTTGGGGTCCCTAGTCCGACTTTTTTTCGACTGGGGGATACGTCCACCGATAAACTCATCTTT.